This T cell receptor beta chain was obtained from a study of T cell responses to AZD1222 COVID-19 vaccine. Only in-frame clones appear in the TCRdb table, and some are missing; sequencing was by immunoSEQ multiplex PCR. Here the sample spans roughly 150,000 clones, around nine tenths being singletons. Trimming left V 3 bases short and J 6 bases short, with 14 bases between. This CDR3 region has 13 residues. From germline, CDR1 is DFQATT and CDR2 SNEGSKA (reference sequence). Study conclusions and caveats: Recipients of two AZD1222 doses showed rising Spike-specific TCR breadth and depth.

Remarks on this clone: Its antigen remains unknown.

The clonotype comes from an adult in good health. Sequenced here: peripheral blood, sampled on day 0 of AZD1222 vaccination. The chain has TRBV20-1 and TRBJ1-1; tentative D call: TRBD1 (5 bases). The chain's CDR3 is CSASVWDGPEAFF. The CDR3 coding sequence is TGCAGTGCTAGTGTTTGGGACGGGCCTGAAGCTTTCTTT.